This T cell receptor (beta chain) was captured by sequencing in a study of blood T cell repertoires in COVID-19. Using immunoSEQ multiplex PCR, the repertoire was profiled, and TCRdb retains in-frame clones only, with some absent. The table records tens of thousands of clones, around four fifths of them present only once. Between the trimmed V and J ends, which lost 4 bases and 6 bases, there was a span of 11 bases. This CDR3 is built from 12 residues. Germline V gene data show CDR1 as SGHDT and CDR2 as YYEEEE. Sequenced: peripheral blood. This receptor was identified in a human donor with acute or convalescent COVID-19. The donor label of this sample is uncertain. The rearrangement links TRBV5-6 to TRBJ2-7; D not certain. The CDR3 is CASSRPPGEQYF. The CDR3 DNA reads TGTGCCAGCAGCCGCCCGCCGGGCGAGCAGTACTTC. Full variable domain (outside the CDR3, taken from reference TRBV5-6 and TRBJ2-7): DAGVTQSPTHLIKTRGQQVTLRCSPKSGHDTVSWYQQALGQGPQFIFQYYEEEERQRGNFPDRFSGHQFPNYSSELNVNALLLGDSALYLCASSRPPGEQYFGPGTRLTVT.